This entry is about one T cell receptor beta chain. As yet, its antigen is unknown. The source of the sample is a study of cytomegalovirus exposure and HLA in healthy donors. Study-level results: V segments that were indistinguishable, TRBV6-2 and TRBV6-3 among them, were omitted from analysis.

Germline CDR1 SGHAT, CDR2 FQDESV (reference sequence). The CDR3 sequence is 13 residues long. The V end was cut by 3 bases, the J end by 10 bases, with 14 bases between. Vbeta (60) and Jbeta (13) primers were used in the PCR. Method: immunoSEQ multiplex PCR; TCRdb's copy keeps in-frame clones and lacks some. The repertoire holds about 120,000 clones, 60% to 70% seen once, with roughly 10% in the top ten. This clonotype was sampled from a woman in her 40s in good health and CMV-seropositive. What was sequenced was PBMCs. The V gene is TRBV11-1, the J gene TRBJ2-3; the D gene is possibly TRBD1 (5 bases). In DNA, the CDR3 is TGTGCCAGCAGCTTGGTCCGCCAGGGTGCGCAGTATTTT. As protein: CASSLVRQGAQYF.